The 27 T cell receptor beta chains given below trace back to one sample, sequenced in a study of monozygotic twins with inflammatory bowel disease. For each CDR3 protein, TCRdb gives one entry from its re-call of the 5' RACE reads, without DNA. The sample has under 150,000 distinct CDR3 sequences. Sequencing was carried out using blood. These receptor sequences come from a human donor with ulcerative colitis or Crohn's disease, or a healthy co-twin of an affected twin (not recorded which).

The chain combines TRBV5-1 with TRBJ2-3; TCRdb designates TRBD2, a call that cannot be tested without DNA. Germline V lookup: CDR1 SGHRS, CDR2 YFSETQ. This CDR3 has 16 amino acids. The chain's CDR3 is CASSLAIAGITDTQYF.

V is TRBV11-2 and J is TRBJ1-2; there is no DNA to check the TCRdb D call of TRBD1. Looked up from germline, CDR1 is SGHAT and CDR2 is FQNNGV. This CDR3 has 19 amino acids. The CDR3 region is CASSFQSGTLHARDYGYTF.

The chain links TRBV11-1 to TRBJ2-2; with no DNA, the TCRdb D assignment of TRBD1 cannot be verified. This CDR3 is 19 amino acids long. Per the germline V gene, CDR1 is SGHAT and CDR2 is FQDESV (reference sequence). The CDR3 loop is CASSFSPPYRGRFPGELFF.

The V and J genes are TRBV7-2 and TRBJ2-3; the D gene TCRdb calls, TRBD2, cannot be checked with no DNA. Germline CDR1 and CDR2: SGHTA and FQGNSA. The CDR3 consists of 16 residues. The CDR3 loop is CASSITGGAYTDTQYF.

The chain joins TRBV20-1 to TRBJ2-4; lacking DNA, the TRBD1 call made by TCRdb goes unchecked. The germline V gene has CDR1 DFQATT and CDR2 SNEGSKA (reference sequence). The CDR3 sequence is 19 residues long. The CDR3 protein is CSARGLSGHRNVVGNIQYF.

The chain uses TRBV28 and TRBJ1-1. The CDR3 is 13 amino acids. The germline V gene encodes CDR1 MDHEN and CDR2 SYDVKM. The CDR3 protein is CASSWFLNTEAFF.

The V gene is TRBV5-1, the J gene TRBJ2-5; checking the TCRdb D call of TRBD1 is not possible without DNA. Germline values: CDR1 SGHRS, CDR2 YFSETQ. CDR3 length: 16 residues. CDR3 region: CASSGRWQGKGETQYF.

CDR3 sequence: CASSLAVLGPWDSRNSAKNIQYF. The rearrangement uses TRBV12-3 or TRBV12-4 and TRBJ2-4; TCRdb returns TRBD1, unconfirmable since there is no DNA. This CDR3 has 23 amino acids.

The chain's CDR3 is CSAGLPLGTYEQYF. The chain links TRBV20-1 to TRBJ2-7; with no DNA, the TCRdb D assignment of TRBD1 cannot be verified. There are 14 residues in the CDR3. Germline lookup yields CDR1 DFQATT and CDR2 SNEGSKA (reference sequence).

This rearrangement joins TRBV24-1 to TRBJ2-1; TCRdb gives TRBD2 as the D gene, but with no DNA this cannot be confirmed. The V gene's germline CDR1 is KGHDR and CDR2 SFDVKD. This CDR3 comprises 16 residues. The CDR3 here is CATSDKLAGSYNEQFF.

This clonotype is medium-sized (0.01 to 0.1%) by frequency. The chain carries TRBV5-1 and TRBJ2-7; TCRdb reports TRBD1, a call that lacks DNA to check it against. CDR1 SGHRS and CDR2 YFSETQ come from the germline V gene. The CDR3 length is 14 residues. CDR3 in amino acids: CASSDIQGAYEQYF.

CDR3: CASNQDSGTDTQYF. The rearrangement links TRBV5-1 to TRBJ2-3; TCRdb indicates TRBD1, and absent DNA this call remains unverified. Germline V gene lookup returns CDR1 SGHRS and CDR2 YFSETQ. The CDR3 totals 14 residues.

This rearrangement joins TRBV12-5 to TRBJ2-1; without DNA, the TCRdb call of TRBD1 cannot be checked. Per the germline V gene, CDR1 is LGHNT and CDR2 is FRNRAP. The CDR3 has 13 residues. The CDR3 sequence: CASGLGHRNEQFF. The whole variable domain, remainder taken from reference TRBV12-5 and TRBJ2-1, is DARVTQTPRHKVTEMGQEVTMRCQPILGHNTVFWYRQTMMQGLELLAYFRNRAPLDDSGMPKDRFSAEMPDATLATLKIQPSEPRDSAVYFCASGLGHRNEQFFGPGTRLTVL.

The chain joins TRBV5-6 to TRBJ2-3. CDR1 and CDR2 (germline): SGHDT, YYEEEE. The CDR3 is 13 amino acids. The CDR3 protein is CASNLDGVDTQYF.

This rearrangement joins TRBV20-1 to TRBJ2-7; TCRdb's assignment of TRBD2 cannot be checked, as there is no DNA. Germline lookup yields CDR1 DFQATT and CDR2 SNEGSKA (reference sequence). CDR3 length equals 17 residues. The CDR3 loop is CSATAGASGGFTYEQYF.

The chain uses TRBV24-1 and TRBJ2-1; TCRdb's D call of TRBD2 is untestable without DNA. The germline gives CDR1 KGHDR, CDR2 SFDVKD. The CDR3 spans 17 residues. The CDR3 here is CATSDPGLAGGHNEQFF.

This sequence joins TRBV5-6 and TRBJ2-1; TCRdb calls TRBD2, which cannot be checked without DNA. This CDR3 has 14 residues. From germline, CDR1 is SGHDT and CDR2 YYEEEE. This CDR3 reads CASSHPSGYNEQFF.

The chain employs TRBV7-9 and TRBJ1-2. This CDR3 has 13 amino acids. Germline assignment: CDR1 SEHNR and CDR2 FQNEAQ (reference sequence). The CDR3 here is CASSPRARYGYTF.

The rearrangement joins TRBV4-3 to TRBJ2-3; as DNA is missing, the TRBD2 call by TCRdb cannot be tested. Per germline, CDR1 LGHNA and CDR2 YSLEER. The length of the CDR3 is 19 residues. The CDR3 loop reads CASSQLSAGTSGGGDTQYF.

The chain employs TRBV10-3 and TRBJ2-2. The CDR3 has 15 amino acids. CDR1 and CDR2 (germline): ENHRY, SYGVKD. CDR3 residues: CAISGGEILTGELFF.

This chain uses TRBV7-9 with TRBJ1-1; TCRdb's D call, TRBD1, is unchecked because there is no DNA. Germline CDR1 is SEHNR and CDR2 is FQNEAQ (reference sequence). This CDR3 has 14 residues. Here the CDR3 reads CASSLKQGVTEAFF.

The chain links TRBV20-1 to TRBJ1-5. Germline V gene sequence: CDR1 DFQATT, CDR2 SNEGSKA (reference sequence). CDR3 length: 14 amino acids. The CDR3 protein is CSARTGLEIQPQHF.

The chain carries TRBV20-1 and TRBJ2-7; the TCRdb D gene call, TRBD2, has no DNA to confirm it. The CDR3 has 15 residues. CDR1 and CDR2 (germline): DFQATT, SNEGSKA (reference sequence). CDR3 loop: CSARDRRGSSYEQYF.

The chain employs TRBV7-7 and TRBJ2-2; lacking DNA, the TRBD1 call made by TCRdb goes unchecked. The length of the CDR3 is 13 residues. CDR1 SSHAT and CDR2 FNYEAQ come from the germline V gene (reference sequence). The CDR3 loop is CASSQTATGELFF.

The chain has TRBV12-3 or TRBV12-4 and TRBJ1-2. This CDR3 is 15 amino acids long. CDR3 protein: CASSPRSHGYYGYTF.

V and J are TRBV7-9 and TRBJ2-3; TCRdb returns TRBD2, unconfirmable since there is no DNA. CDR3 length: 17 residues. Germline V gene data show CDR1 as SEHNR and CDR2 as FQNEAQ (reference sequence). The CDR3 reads CASSLLQTSGGADTQYF. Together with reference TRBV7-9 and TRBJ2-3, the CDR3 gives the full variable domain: DTGVSQNPRHKITKRGQNVTFRCDPISEHNRLYWYRQTLGQGPEFLTYFQNEAQLEKSRLLSDRFSAERPKGSFSTLEIQRTEQGDSAMYLCASSLLQTSGGADTQYFGPGTRLTVL.

The CDR3 sequence is CASSPLSGGSYEQYF. This chain links TRBV12-3 or TRBV12-4 with TRBJ2-7; TCRdb names TRBD2, which stays unverified in the absence of DNA. This CDR3 region has 15 residues.